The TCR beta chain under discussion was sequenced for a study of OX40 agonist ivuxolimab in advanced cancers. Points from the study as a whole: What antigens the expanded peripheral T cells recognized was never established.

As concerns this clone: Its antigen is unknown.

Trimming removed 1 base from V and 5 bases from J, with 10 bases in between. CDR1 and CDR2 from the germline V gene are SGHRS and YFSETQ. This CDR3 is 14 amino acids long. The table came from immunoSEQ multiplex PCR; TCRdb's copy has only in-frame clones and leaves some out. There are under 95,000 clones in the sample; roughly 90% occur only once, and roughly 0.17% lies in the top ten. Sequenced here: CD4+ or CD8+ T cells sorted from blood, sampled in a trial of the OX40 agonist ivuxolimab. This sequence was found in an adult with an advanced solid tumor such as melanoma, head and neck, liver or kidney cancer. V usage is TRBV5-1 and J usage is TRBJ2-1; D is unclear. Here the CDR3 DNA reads TGCGCCAGCAGCTTGACACTGCTCAACAATGAGCAGTTCTTC. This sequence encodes CASSLTLLNNEQFF.